Included here is one T cell receptor beta chain sequence, with context. Autoimmune disease history or systemic immunosuppression was exclusionary. Repertoires were generated with immunoSEQ multiplex PCR, while TCRdb's copy carries only in-frame clones and drops some. The sample includes approximately 76,000 clones, over 85% of them seen just once. This record comes from a study of OX40 agonist ivuxolimab in advanced cancers. On the study more broadly: At 0.01 to 10 mg/kg, ivuxolimab was administered intravenously to patients every 2 weeks. Recorded diagnoses for dose-escalation patients were hepatocellular carcinoma, melanoma, renal cell or head and neck cancer.

From germline, CDR1 is SGHTA and CDR2 FQGNSA. This CDR3 comprises 15 residues. V was pared by 6 bases and J by 0 bases, with 13 bases between. The sample was CD4+ or CD8+ T cells sorted from blood, taken in a trial of the OX40 agonist ivuxolimab. The clonotype comes from an adult with an advanced solid tumor such as melanoma, head and neck, liver or kidney cancer. The J gene is TRBJ2-3, the V gene TRBV7-2; TRBD1 is a possible D gene (5 bases). The CDR3, as DNA: TGTGCCAGCAGGCGAGGACAAGCGAGCACAGATACGCAGTATTTT. As protein: CASRRGQASTDTQYF.